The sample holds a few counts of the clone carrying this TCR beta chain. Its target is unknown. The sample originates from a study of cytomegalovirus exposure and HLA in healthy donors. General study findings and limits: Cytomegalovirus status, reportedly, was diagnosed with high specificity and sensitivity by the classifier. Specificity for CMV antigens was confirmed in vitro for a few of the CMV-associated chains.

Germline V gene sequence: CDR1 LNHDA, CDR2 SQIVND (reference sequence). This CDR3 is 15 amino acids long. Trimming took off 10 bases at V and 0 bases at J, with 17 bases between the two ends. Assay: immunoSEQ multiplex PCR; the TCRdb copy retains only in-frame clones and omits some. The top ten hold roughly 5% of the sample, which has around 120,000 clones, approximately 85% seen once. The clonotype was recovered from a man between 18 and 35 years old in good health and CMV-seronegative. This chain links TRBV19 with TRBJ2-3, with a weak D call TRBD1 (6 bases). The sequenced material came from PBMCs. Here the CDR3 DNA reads TGTGCCACCACAGACAGGTCTACTAGCACAGATACGCAGTATTTT. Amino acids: CATTDRSTSTDTQYF.